This T cell receptor beta chain derives from a study of blood T cell repertoires in COVID-19. In the study overall: PBMCs, B-cell-depleted T cells, or T cells provided the cDNA or gDNA that made up the material.

There are a few counts of this clone. Other DNA sequences of this sample code for an identical CDR3. Assay: immunoSEQ multiplex PCR; the TCRdb copy retains only in-frame clones and omits some. The sample includes roughly 240,000 clones, 86% of them seen just once. Germline loops: CDR1 MRHNA, CDR2 SNTAGT. The CDR3 extends over 13 amino acids. Trimming shortened V by 4 bases and J by 6 bases, and 12 bases separated the two germline ends. This chain uses TRBV6-4 with TRBJ1-2; D may be TRBD1 (5 bases). The sequencing input was peripheral blood. This TCR derives from a man aged 18 to 30 with active or convalescent COVID-19. CDR3 sequence: CASSGRQGDGYTF. The CDR3 region has the DNA TGTGCCAGCAGTGGACGACAAGGGGATGGCTACACCTTC.